Presented here are 25 T cell receptor beta chains from one specimen sequenced in a study of neoadjuvant nivolumab and ipilimumab in lung cancer. Clones were read by immunoSEQ multiplex PCR, and TCRdb kept only the in-frame ones, dropping some. The profile shows 5,500 to 8,500 clones, roughly 83% of them singletons. This specimen consisted of tumor tissue, obtained after neoadjuvant nivolumab, alone or with ipilimumab, at or shortly before surgery. These TCRs come from an adult with non-small cell lung cancer.

The chain combines TRBV19 with TRBJ2-7, with D possibly matching TRBD1 (6 bases). The CDR3 has 15 residues. Between the trimmed V and J ends, which lost 1 base and 3 bases, there was a span of 13 bases. Looked up from germline, CDR1 is LNHDA and CDR2 is SQIVND (reference sequence). CDR3 DNA: TGTGCCAGTAGTATAGGGGCAGGGGTAGTCTACGAGCAGTACTTC. Translating gives CASSIGAGVVYEQYF.

This chain connects TRBV4-2 to TRBJ1-5, with 7 nucleotides matching TRBD1. V shed 2 bases and J 8 bases; nucleotides not matched to a gene: 9. Germline V lookup: CDR1 LGHNA, CDR2 YNFKEQ. This CDR3 has 15 residues. The CDR3 loop is CASSQMGQREEPQHF. The CDR3, as DNA: TGTGCCAGCAGCCAAATGGGACAGAGGGAAGAGCCCCAGCATTTT.

This clone was found once. V and J are TRBV11-2 and TRBJ2-7; the D gene could be TRBD1 or TRBD2 (5 bases each). Germline assignment: CDR1 SGHAT and CDR2 FQNNGV. The V end was cut by 0 bases, the J end by 3 bases, with 12 bases between. The CDR3 consists of 15 residues. The CDR3 sequence is CASSLDPGTHYEQYF. In nucleotides, the CDR3 is TGTGCCAGCAGCTTAGATCCTGGGACCCACTACGAGCAGTACTTC.

This clone was found a few times. The rearrangement links TRBV10-3 to TRBJ2-7, with D tentatively TRBD2 (5 bases). V lost 3 bases and J 9 bases, leaving 15 bases between the germline ends. Germline values: CDR1 ENHRY, CDR2 SYGVKD. The CDR3 contains 13 residues. The CDR3 bases are TGTGCCATCAGTGATGAGGTGACTAAGGCGCAGTACTTC. Protein product: CAISDEVTKAQYF.

CDR3 bases: TGTGCCAGCAGCCGAGGGACTAGCCTCTCCTACGAGCAGTACTTC. This sequence encodes CASSRGTSLSYEQYF. This sequence joins TRBV28 and TRBJ2-7; 9 bases agree with TRBD2. V lost 6 bases to trimming and J lost 0 bases; unmatched junction nucleotides: 6. The CDR3 is made up of 15 amino acids. CDR1 MDHEN and CDR2 SYDVKM come from the germline V gene.

In its sample, this clone was seen a few times. The gene calls are TRBV5-1 and TRBJ2-2; D may match TRBD1 or TRBD2 (5 bases each). Trimming cost V 6 bases and J 4 bases, with 19 bases left between them. This CDR3 contains 16 residues. Per the germline V gene, CDR1 is SGHRS and CDR2 is YFSETQ. The DNA of the CDR3 is TGCGCCAGCACCCTGGGGGTGCAGGGCGGCACCGGGGAGCTGTTTTTT. As protein: CASTLGVQGGTGELFF.

The V and J genes are TRBV29-1 and TRBJ1-1; possible D gene TRBD1, 5 bases. Germline-derived CDR1 and CDR2 are SQVTM and ANQGSEA. V was trimmed by 5 bases and J by 5 bases, leaving 12 bases between them. The CDR3 is made up of 12 amino acids. The CDR3 is CSVSRAGTEAFF. The CDR3 nucleotides read TGCAGCGTTTCAAGGGCAGGGACTGAAGCTTTCTTT.

The rearrangement links TRBV5-1 to TRBJ1-1; no reliable D call. V was trimmed by 6 bases and J by 3 bases, leaving 12 bases between them. The germline V gene has CDR1 SGHRS and CDR2 YFSETQ. The CDR3 loop spans 13 amino acids. CDR3 bases: TGCGCCAGCACGACAAGCCATGACACTGAAGCTTTCTTT. Translation gives CASTTSHDTEAFF.

The chain couples TRBV2 to TRBJ1-2; no clear D. Germline-derived CDR1 and CDR2 are SNHLY and FYNNEI. The V gene lost 7 bases and the J gene lost 6 bases, with 6 bases spanning the gap. The CDR3 loop spans 10 amino acids. CDR3 sequence reads: CASKLDGYTF. In nucleotides, the CDR3 is TGTGCCAGCAAATTGGATGGCTACACCTTC.

The chain joins TRBV7-9 to TRBJ2-1, with D uncertain. This CDR3 is built from 12 residues. The germline V gene encodes CDR1 SEHNR and CDR2 FQNEAQ (reference sequence). Trimming pared 3 bases from V and 7 bases from J, leaving 7 bases between. Here the CDR3 DNA reads TGTGCCAGCAGCTTTAGTGTTAATGAGCAGTTCTTC. This sequence encodes CASSFSVNEQFF.

CDR3 residues: CAIRGTGEDTEAFF. CDR3 nucleotides: TGTGCCATCAGGGGGACAGGGGAGGACACTGAAGCTTTCTTT. V usage is TRBV10-3 and J usage is TRBJ1-1; 10 nucleotides match TRBD1. The V gene end was trimmed by 6 bases and the J gene end by 3 bases; junction bases not matched to a gene: 4. The germline CDR1 and CDR2 sequences are ENHRY and SYGVKD. CDR3 length equals 14 residues.

The chain links TRBV2 to TRBJ1-6; TRBD1 aligns across 8 bases. V lost 8 bases, J lost 6 bases, and 12 bases stayed unmatched. The CDR3 length is 16 residues. Germline CDR1 is SNHLY and CDR2 is FYNNEI. The CDR3 DNA reads TGTGCCAGCTACTCCGACGGGACAGGAGGTAATTCACCCCTCCACTTT. Protein: CASYSDGTGGNSPLHF.

In this sample, this clone turned up once. J is TRBJ1-6 and V is TRBV11-2; the D is unclear. The germline V gene has CDR1 SGHAT and CDR2 FQNNGV. CDR3 length: 14 residues. V shed 1 base and J shed 5 bases, with 6 bases lying between them. The CDR3 sequence is CASSLGDNNSPLHF. The CDR3 coding sequence is TGTGCCAGCAGCTTAGGGGATAATAATTCACCCCTCCACTTT.

The chain combines TRBV5-6 with TRBJ2-7, with 11 bases aligning to TRBD1. After removal of 3 bases from V and 4 bases from J, the junction contained 3 bases not matched to a gene. In germline, CDR1 is SGHDT, CDR2 YYEEEE. The CDR3 has 14 amino acids. The CDR3 coding sequence is TGTGCCAGCAGCTGGGGACAGGGGGGATACGAGCAGTACTTC. Its translation is CASSWGQGGYEQYF.

The chain links TRBV5-4 to TRBJ1-1; D not certain. Germline V gene sequence: CDR1 SGHNT, CDR2 YYREEE (reference sequence). The CDR3 runs 14 residues. V was shortened by 4 bases and J by 4 bases, with 14 bases between the two germline ends. CDR3 nucleotides: TGTGCCAGCAGCCTGGGGAGCGCAATCACTGAAGCTTTCTTT. This gives the protein CASSLGSAITEAFF.

The chain uses TRBV7-8 and TRBJ2-7, with 7 nucleotides matching TRBD2. Germline CDR1 reads SGHVS; CDR2 reads FQNEAQ. CDR3 length: 16 residues. V gave up 4 bases and J gave up 6 bases; unmatched junction bases: 15. CDR3 DNA sequence: TGTGCCAGCAGCTGGGGGGGAGCGGGGTACCGCGCCGAGCAGTACTTC. As protein: CASSWGGAGYRAEQYF.

The CDR3 DNA reads as TGTGCCAGCAGTGTGACTAGCGGGGCTGGGGATACGCAGTATTTT. The encoded protein is CASSVTSGAGDTQYF. The genes are TRBV6-4 and TRBJ2-3, with 11 bases identical to TRBD2. This CDR3 is built from 15 residues. J was trimmed by 6 bases and V by 4 bases; bases with no gene match: 6. Per germline, CDR1 MRHNA and CDR2 SNTAGT.

V gene TRBV7-3 combines with J gene TRBJ2-3, with unresolved D. Trimming left V 5 bases short and J 7 bases short, with 13 bases between. The CDR3 has 13 amino acids. Germline CDR1 is SGHTA and CDR2 is FQGTGA. Written as DNA, the CDR3 is TGTGCCAGCAGCGATGGGGTGTTAAATACGCAGTATTTT. It encodes CASSDGVLNTQYF.

The chain joins TRBV10-3 to TRBJ2-7; no firm D call. CDR1 and CDR2 (germline): ENHRY, SYGVKD. The CDR3 covers 12 residues. V gave up 3 bases and J gave up 5 bases, with 8 bases separating them. The CDR3 DNA sequence: TGTGCCATCAGTGACAGAAGAGACGAGCAGTACTTC. Translating gives CAISDRRDEQYF.

The CDR3 DNA reads as TGTGCCAGCAGTTACTCTCAGGGGGCGCAGTACGAGCAGTACTTC. Its translation is CASSYSQGAQYEQYF. This chain joins TRBV6-6 and TRBJ2-7; the match to TRBD1 covers 8 bases. Germline values: CDR1 MNHNY, CDR2 SVGAGI (reference sequence). This CDR3 is 15 amino acids long. V trimming: 0 bases; J trimming: 4 bases; junction bases outside the gene matches: 5.

The chain has TRBV29-1 and TRBJ1-2; unclear D gene. CDR3 length: 11 residues. The V end lost 5 bases, the J end lost 8 bases, and 12 bases lay between the germline ends. The germline V gene encodes CDR1 SQVTM and CDR2 ANQGSEA. The CDR3 spells CSVINSGGYTF. The CDR3 DNA reads as TGCAGCGTTATAAACAGTGGCGGCTACACCTTC.

V and J are TRBV6-5 and TRBJ2-3; D unclear. CDR1 and CDR2 from the germline V gene are MNHEY and SVGAGI. This CDR3 comprises 14 residues. V was clipped by 4 bases and J by 2 bases, with 10 bases between them. The CDR3 region is CASSSRVATDTQYF. CDR3 DNA sequence: TGTGCCAGCAGTTCCCGGGTGGCCACAGATACGCAGTATTTT.

V usage is TRBV7-8 and J usage is TRBJ1-1; no reliable D call. The CDR3 sequence is 13 residues long. Trimming took 1 base from V and 9 from J, leaving 12 bases between them. Per the germline V gene, CDR1 is SGHVS and CDR2 is FQNEAQ. The CDR3 DNA follows: TGTGCCAGCAGCTTAGAGGTCTGGCAGAAAGCTTTCTTT. Translated: CASSLEVWQKAFF.

This clone was recorded a few times. This chain links TRBV28 with TRBJ2-7, with D possibly being TRBD1 (6 bases). Between the trimmed V and J ends, which lost 8 bases and 5 bases, there was a span of 22 bases. The CDR3 consists of 15 residues. Looked up from germline, CDR1 is MDHEN and CDR2 is SYDVKM. The CDR3 spells CASGRGGNSYDEQYF. The DNA for the CDR3 is TGTGCCAGCGGCCGAGGGGGAAACTCCTACGACGAGCAGTACTTC.

The chain joins TRBV5-1 to TRBJ2-5; D may be TRBD1 (6 bases). This CDR3 region has 16 residues. The germline V gene has CDR1 SGHRS and CDR2 YFSETQ. Trimming stripped 4 bases from V and 0 bases from J, with 16 bases between. CDR3 residues: CASSKIGQNNQETQYF. The CDR3 DNA follows: TGCGCCAGCAGCAAGATCGGACAGAACAACCAAGAGACCCAGTACTTC.